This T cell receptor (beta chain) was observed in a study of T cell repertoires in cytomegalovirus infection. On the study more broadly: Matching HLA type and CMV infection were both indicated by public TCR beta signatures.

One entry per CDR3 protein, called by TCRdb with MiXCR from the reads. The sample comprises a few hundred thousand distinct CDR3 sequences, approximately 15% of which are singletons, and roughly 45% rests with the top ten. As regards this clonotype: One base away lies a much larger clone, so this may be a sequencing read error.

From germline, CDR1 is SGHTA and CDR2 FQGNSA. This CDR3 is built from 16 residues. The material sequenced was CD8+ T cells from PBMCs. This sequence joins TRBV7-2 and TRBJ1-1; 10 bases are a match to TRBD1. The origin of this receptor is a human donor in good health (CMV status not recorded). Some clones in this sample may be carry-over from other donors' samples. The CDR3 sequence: CASSFRQGAAYTEAYF. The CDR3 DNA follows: TGTGCCAGCAGCTTCCGACAGGGGGCAGCTTACACTGAAGCTTACTTT.